This note documents a single T cell receptor beta chain sequence. As yet, its antigen is unknown. The data originate from a study of blood T cells in healthy people across ages. About the study: The template switching approach captured approximately one barcoded beta molecule for every two T cells. Regarding the study as a whole: Per-million-T-cell TCR beta diversity fell roughly linearly with age. With unsorted PBMCs, a conclusive comparison of naive versus antigen-experienced cells was not possible.

The authors ran a second PCR of 7 to 11 cycles using a sample-barcoded 5' primer and a J-beta primer mix. TCRdb fed the 5' RACE reads into MiXCR, producing one record per CDR3 protein. The table records 660,000 or so distinct CDR3 sequences, approximately 50% of them present only once. Donors were healthy Caucasian individuals from Russia aged about 6 to 90. The origin of this receptor is a man aged 55 to 70 in good health. The material sequenced was blood.

This CDR3 reads CSPSGQGYHEQFF. CDR3 sequence (DNA): TGCAGTCCATCGGGACAGGGTTACCATGAGCAGTTCTTC. V usage is TRBV20-1 and J usage is TRBJ2-1; 9 bases fit TRBD1. V trimming: 8 bases; J trimming: 8 bases; junction bases outside the gene matches: 10. The germline V gene has CDR1 DFQATT and CDR2 SNEGSKA (reference sequence). CDR3 length equals 13 residues.